This record covers a single T cell receptor beta chain. What it binds is unknown. Clones were sequenced by immunoSEQ multiplex PCR, and TCRdb holds only the in-frame ones, with some missing. Of 25,000 to 30,000 clones listed, 83% were seen once; the top ten hold roughly an eighth. This entry comes from a study of OX40 agonist ivuxolimab in advanced cancers. Trimming removed 5 bases at V and 4 bases at J, with 10 bases between. The V gene's germline CDR1 is MNHEY and CDR2 SVGAGI. This CDR3 has 13 amino acids. Study-level findings and limits: Some patients who did not respond also had low normalized T-cell clonal expansion. Doses of 0.1 to 3.0 mg/kg were accompanied by clonal expansion of CD4+ and CD8+ blood T cells by week 6.

The sample consisted of CD4+ or CD8+ T cells sorted from blood, taken in a trial of the OX40 agonist ivuxolimab. This TCR came from an adult with an advanced solid tumor such as melanoma, head and neck, liver or kidney cancer. The V and J genes are TRBV6-5 and TRBJ2-3; no firm D call. CDR3 sequence (DNA): TGTGCCAGCAGTCCAAGCTCGGCAGATACGCAGTATTTT. This codes for CASSPSSADTQYF.